Each of the 17 T cell receptor beta chains below was sequenced from the same sample in a study of early T cells in non-severe SARS-CoV-2 infection. One entry per CDR3 protein results from TCRdb running MiXCR on the 5' RACE reads. The data show around 55,000 distinct CDR3 sequences, with around 11% seen just once and 3% to 4.5% held by the top ten. Sequenced input: whole blood. These receptors all stem from an adult who was a healthcare worker with PCR-confirmed SARS-CoV-2 infection or an uninfected control (not recorded which).

This chain joins TRBV29-1 and TRBJ2-7; D is unclear. Germline values: CDR1 SQVTM, CDR2 ANQGSEA. The V end was cut by 6 bases, the J end by 3 bases, with 15 bases between. The CDR3 has 13 residues. The CDR3 bases are TGCAGCGTGGTATACGGCAGCCGCTACGAGCAGTACTTC. The encoded protein is CSVVYGSRYEQYF.

The DNA for the CDR3 is TGTGCCAGCGGAACCCGGGAGTCCGAAGCTTTCTTT. Amino acid sequence: CASGTRESEAFF. This chain joins TRBV28 and TRBJ1-1; unclear D gene. V lost 8 bases to trimming and J lost 8 bases, with 15 bases between them. The CDR3 extends over 12 amino acids. Germline V gives CDR1 MDHEN, CDR2 SYDVKM.

V gene TRBV10-2 combines with J gene TRBJ1-2; D not certain. Trimming pared 2 bases from V and 6 bases from J, leaving 7 bases between. The germline V gene has CDR1 WSHSY and CDR2 SAAADI. There are 12 residues in the CDR3. CDR3 in DNA: TGCGCCAGCAGTGAGGCGACGGATGGCTACACCTTC. Encoded protein: CASSEATDGYTF.

This clonotype was counted many times. J is TRBJ2-2 and V is TRBV29-1, with 8 positions matching TRBD1. The CDR3 length is 16 residues. Trimming removed 6 bases from V and 3 bases from J; junction bases left unmatched: 12. Germline V gene lookup returns CDR1 SQVTM and CDR2 ANQGSEA. The CDR3 loop reads CSVGLRTGRYTGELFF. The CDR3 DNA reads TGCAGCGTGGGCCTCCGGACAGGGAGGTACACCGGGGAGCTGTTTTTT.

Many counts were recorded for this clonotype. The chain combines TRBV27 with TRBJ2-1, with D perhaps matching TRBD1 (6 bases). Trimming cost V 2 bases and J 4 bases, with 9 bases left between them. Looked up from germline, CDR1 is MNHEY and CDR2 is SMNVEV (reference sequence). CDR3 length: 14 amino acids. This CDR3 is CASSLRGGYNEQFF. CDR3 coding DNA: TGTGCCAGCAGTTTACGAGGGGGATACAATGAGCAGTTCTTC.

The V and J genes are TRBV20-1 and TRBJ2-3; 9 bases align to TRBD2. Germline CDR1 and CDR2: DFQATT and SNEGSKA (reference sequence). The V gene end was trimmed by 3 bases and the J gene end by 2 bases; junction bases not matched to a gene: 6. The CDR3 extends over 15 amino acids. For the CDR3, the DNA is TGCAGTGCTAGTCTCGCGGGAGGGATCACAGATACGCAGTATTTT. Its protein is CSASLAGGITDTQYF.

In its sample, this clonotype was seen a few times. The CDR3 spells CASSAQGSFYEQYF. DNA of the CDR3: TGTGCCAGCAGTGCACAGGGGTCCTTCTACGAGCAGTACTTC. The chain links TRBV9 to TRBJ2-7; TRBD1 matches 7 bases. V trimming: 5 bases; J trimming: 3 bases; junction bases outside the gene matches: 8. The CDR3 totals 14 residues. The germline V gene has CDR1 SGDLS and CDR2 YYNGEE.

The CDR3 DNA follows: TGTGCCAGCACCGAGGGACAGTCCTACTATGGCTACACCTTC. It encodes CASTEGQSYYGYTF. The V call is TRBV21-1, the J call TRBJ1-2; the listed D gene, TRBD1, was not tested against the DNA. TRBV21-1 is noted as a pseudogene. The CDR3 is 14 amino acids.

There are many counts of this clonotype. This sequence joins TRBV28 and TRBJ2-7; 7 bases agree with TRBD2. The trim removed 5 bases at V and 3 bases at J, leaving 4 bases unmatched. The CDR3 has 13 amino acids. Per the germline V gene, CDR1 is MDHEN and CDR2 is SYDVKM. The CDR3 nucleotides are TGTGCCAGCAGTCCTGGGGGGGTCTACGAGCAGTACTTC. Protein product: CASSPGGVYEQYF.

The chain couples TRBV7-2 to TRBJ1-2; D unclear. This CDR3 is 13 amino acids long. Trimming removed 5 bases at V and 4 bases at J, with 11 bases between. Germline V gives CDR1 SGHTA, CDR2 FQGNSA. Written as DNA, the CDR3 is TGTGCCAGCAGCGTCGGTACTAGCTATGGCTACACCTTC. It codes for CASSVGTSYGYTF.

This clonotype was counted ten times or more. The chain is built from TRBV7-2 and TRBJ2-1; D gene ambiguous. The V gene's germline CDR1 is SGHTA and CDR2 FQGNSA. This CDR3 contains 14 residues. The V end lost 4 bases, the J end lost 8 bases, and 15 bases lay between the germline ends. The CDR3 is CASSSGFIVDEQFF. CDR3 bases: TGTGCCAGCAGCTCCGGCTTTATTGTAGATGAGCAGTTCTTC.

The V gene is TRBV20-1, the J gene TRBJ1-5, with D uncertain. The V end was cut by 8 bases, the J end by 16 bases, with 21 bases between. Germline V gene data show CDR1 as DFQATT and CDR2 as SNEGSKA (reference sequence). The CDR3 is 11 amino acids. CDR3 loop: CSSPKDYLLHF. The DNA for the CDR3 is TGCAGTTCCCCTAAAGATTACTTACTACATTTT.

This clonotype showed up many times. The CDR3 loop is CSAPRFGGSGGNQPQHF. Here the CDR3 DNA reads TGCAGTGCCCCCAGGTTTGGGGGGTCGGGCGGCAATCAGCCCCAGCATTTT. The V gene is TRBV20-1, the J gene TRBJ1-5; D is possibly TRBD1 (5 bases). The CDR3 runs 17 residues. The V end was cut by 6 bases, the J end by 2 bases, with 23 bases between. CDR1 is DFQATT, CDR2 SNEGSKA, per germline (reference sequence).

This clonotype was counted a few times. The chain is built from TRBV24-1 and TRBJ2-1, with TRBD2 matching over 8 bases. Trimming at V came to 4 bases and at J to 0 bases, leaving 7 bases not matched to a gene. There are 17 residues in the CDR3. Germline V gives CDR1 KGHDR, CDR2 SFDVKD. CDR3 in amino acids: CATSDPLAGSSYNEQFF. CDR3 bases: TGTGCCACCAGTGACCCTTTAGCGGGGAGCTCCTACAATGAGCAGTTCTTC.

This clonotype occurred a few times. The rearrangement links TRBV28 to TRBJ1-2; D might be TRBD1 (5 bases). This CDR3 comprises 15 residues. The V gene lost 5 bases and the J gene lost 5 bases, with 18 bases spanning the gap. The V gene's germline CDR1 is MDHEN and CDR2 SYDVKM. The CDR3 loop reads CASSAGTPGRYGYTF. The CDR3 DNA sequence: TGTGCCAGCAGTGCCGGGACCCCCGGGAGATATGGCTACACCTTC.

This clonotype was seen only a few times. The V gene is TRBV7-2, the J gene TRBJ1-1, with no clear D. With 4 bases removed from V and 6 bases from J, the gap between germline ends came to 12 bases. The CDR3 contains 13 residues. Germline V gene data show CDR1 as SGHTA and CDR2 as FQGNSA. The CDR3 reads CASSSRPEAEAFF. CDR3 DNA: TGTGCCAGCAGCTCCCGGCCCGAGGCTGAAGCTTTCTTT.

The V and J genes are TRBV9 and TRBJ2-1, with TRBD2 matching 7 bases. Per the germline V gene, CDR1 is SGDLS and CDR2 is YYNGEE. Unmatched junction bases numbered 10, after V lost 4 bases and J lost 3 bases. The CDR3 has 16 residues. The CDR3 DNA reads as TGTGCCAGCAGCCCCCTTAGGTTAGCGGGCTACAATGAGCAGTTCTTC. The encoded protein is CASSPLRLAGYNEQFF.